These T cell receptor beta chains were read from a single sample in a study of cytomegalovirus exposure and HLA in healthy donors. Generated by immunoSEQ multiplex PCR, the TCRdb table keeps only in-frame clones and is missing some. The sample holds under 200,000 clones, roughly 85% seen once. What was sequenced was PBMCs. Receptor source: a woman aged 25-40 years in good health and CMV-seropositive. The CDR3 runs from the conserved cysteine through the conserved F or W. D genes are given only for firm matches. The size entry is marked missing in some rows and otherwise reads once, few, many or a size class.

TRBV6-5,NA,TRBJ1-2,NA,TGTGCCAGCAGCCCTCGTGGCGGATGGAACTATGGCTACACCTTC,CASSPRGGWNYGYTF
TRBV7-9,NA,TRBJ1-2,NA,TGTGCCAGCAGCTTAGTTCCCCAGGAACCGAGGGATGGCTACACCTTC,CASSLVPQEPRDGYTF
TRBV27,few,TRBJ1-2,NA,TGTGCCAGCAGCTACCGGGGGGCTAACTATGGCTACACCTTC,CASSYRGANYGYTF
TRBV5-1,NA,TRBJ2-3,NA,TGCGCCAGCAGATCTAGCAACACAGATACGCAGTATTTT,CASRSSNTDTQYF
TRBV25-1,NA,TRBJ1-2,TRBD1,TGTGCCAGCAGTGGGACAGGATATGGCTACACCTTC,CASSGTGYGYTF
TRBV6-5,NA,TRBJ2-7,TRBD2,TGTGCCAGCAGTAAAACTAGCGGGAGCTCCTACGAGCAGTACTTC,CASSKTSGSSYEQYF
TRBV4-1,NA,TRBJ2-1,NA,TGCGCCAGCAGCCAAGCTTACAATGAGCAGTTCTTC,CASSQAYNEQFF
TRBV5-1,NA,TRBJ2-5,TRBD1,TGCGCCAGCAGCTTGGCCCAGCGGACAGGGGGAGGAGAGACCCAGTACTTC,CASSLAQRTGGGETQYF
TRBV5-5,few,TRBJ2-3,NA,TGTGCCAGCAGCTTGAGCCCCCTCTCCACAGATACGCAGTATTTT,CASSLSPLSTDTQYF
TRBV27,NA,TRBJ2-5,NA,TGTGCCAGCAGTTCGCGACAGTCCGGAGAGACCCAGTACTTC,CASSSRQSGETQYF
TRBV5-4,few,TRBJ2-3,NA,TGTGCCAGCAGCTCGACCAGCGCTAGCACAGATACGCAGTATTTT,CASSSTSASTDTQYF
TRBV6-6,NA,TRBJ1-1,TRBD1,TGTGCCACCAAAACCGGGACAGGTGACACTGAAGCTTTCTTT,CATKTGTGDTEAFF
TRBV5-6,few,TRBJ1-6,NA,TGTGCCAGCAGCTTCCTTCCTAATTCACCCCTCCACTTT,CASSFLPNSPLHF
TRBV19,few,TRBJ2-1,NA,TGTGCCAGTAGCCTGTATGGGCAGGCCTACAATGAGCAGTTCTTC,CASSLYGQAYNEQFF
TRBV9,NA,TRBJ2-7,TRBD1,TGTGCCAGCAGCGCAGGGGGCTTAGTCGACGAGCAGTACTTC,CASSAGGLVDEQYF
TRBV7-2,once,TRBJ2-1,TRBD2,TGTGCCAGCAGCGCCCATGCGACTAGCGGGGGGTACAATGAGCAGTTCTTC,CASSAHATSGGYNEQFF
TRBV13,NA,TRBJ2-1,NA,TGTGCCAGCACCTATCCCCCCCCTGGCTACAATGAGCAGTTCTTC,CASTYPPPGYNEQFF
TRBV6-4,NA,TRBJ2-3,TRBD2,TGTGCCAGCAGTGACGGGACTAATGGGGCAGATACGCAGTATTTT,CASSDGTNGADTQYF
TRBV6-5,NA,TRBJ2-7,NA,TGTGCCAGCAGTCCCGGGACACATTTCTCCTACGAGCAGTACTTC,CASSPGTHFSYEQYF
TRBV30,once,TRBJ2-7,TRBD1,TGTGCCTCCACCCTACTAGGGGGCGGGGAGCAGTACTTC,CASTLLGGGEQYF
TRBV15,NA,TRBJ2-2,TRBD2,TGTGCCACCACAGTGATGGCGGGAGGGATTAATACCGGGGAGCTGTTTTTT,CATTVMAGGINTGELFF
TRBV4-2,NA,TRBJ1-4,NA,TGTGCCAGCAGCCAAGATCCGGCCGGGAGGGGAAAACTGTTTTTT,CASSQDPAGRGKLFF
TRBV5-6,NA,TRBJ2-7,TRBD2,TGTGCCAGCAGCTTGGCGCCTAGCGGGGGGATCGAGCAGTACTTC,CASSLAPSGGIEQYF
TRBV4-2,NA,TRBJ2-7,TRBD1,TGTGCCAGCAGCCTGTCTGGGACAGGCGCCTACGAGCAGTACTTC,CASSLSGTGAYEQYF
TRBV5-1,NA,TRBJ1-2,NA,TGCGCCAGCAGCTTGACCCTAACAGGGATTGATGGCTACACCTTC,CASSLTLTGIDGYTF
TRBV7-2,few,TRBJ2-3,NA,TGTGCCAGCAGCCCCGGTAAAGATACGCAGTATTTT,CASSPGKDTQYF
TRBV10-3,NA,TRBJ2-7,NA,TGTGCCATCAGTGGGAGGGGGCGCGAGCAGTACTTC,CAISGRGREQYF
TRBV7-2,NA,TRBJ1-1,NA,TGTGCCAGCAGCTTTCAGGGTTTGAACACTGAAGCTTTCTTT,CASSFQGLNTEAFF
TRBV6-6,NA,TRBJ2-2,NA,TGTGCCTCCCTGGCGGGTCGTAGCACCGGGGAGCTGTTTTTT,CASLAGRSTGELFF
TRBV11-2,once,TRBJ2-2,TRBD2,TGTGCCAGCAGCTTTACGGGAGGGCTCGGCGGGGAGCTGTTTTTT,CASSFTGGLGGELFF
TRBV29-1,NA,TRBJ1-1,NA,TGCAGCGTGGACGACAGAAGGTGGGAGGACACTGAAGCTTTCTTT,CSVDDRRWEDTEAFF
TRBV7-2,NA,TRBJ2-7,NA,TGTGCCAGCAGCTTTCAGGGTGGGTCCTACGAGCAGTACTTC,CASSFQGGSYEQYF